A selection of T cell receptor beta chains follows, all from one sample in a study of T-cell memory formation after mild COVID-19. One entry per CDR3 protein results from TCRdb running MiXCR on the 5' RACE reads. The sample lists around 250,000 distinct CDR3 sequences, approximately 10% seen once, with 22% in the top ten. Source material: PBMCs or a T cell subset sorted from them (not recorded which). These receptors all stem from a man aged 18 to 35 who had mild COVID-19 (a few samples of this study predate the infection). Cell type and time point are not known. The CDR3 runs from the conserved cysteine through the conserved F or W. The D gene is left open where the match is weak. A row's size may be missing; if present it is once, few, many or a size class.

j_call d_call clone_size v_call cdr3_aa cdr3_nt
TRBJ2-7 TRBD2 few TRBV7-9 CASSLAGDYYEQYF TGTGCCAGCAGTTTGGCGGGGGACTACTACGAGCAGTACTTC
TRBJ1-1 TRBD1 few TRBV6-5 CASSYNRGLLAEAFF TGTGCCAGCAGTTATAACAGGGGGCTTTTGGCTGAAGCTTTCTTT
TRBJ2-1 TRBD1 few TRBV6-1 CASSEQRTGRNEQFF TGTGCCAGCAGTGAACAGAGGACAGGGAGGAATGAGCAGTTCTTC
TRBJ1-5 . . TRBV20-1 CSAIGNQPQHF TGCAGTGCTATAGGGAATCAGCCCCAGCATTTT
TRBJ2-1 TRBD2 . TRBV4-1 CASSQGIRGVEQFF TGCGCCAGCAGCCAGGGGATCCGGGGGGTCGAGCAGTTCTTC
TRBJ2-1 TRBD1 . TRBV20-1 CRSLALGQGYDEQFF TGCAGAAGTTTAGCTTTGGGACAGGGATACGATGAGCAGTTCTTC
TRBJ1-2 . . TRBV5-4 CASSYPLEGSGYGYTF TGTGCCAGCAGCTACCCCCTCGAGGGGTCGGGCTATGGCTACACCTTC
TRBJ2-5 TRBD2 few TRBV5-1 CASSLVTAGETQYF TGCGCCAGCAGCTTGGTTACAGCGGGGGAGACCCAGTACTTC
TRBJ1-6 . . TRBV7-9 CASSHPVLRVGERRPDSPLHF TGTGCCAGCAGTCACCCGGTCCTTAGAGTGGGGGAACGCCGCCCCGACTCACCCCTCCACTTT
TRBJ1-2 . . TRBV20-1 CSASDLTAYGYTF TGCAGTGCTAGTGACCTTACTGCCTATGGCTACACCTTC
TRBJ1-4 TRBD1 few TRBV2 CASNAHGTDNEKLFF TGTGCCAGCAATGCGCATGGGACAGATAATGAAAAACTGTTTTTT